The 14 T cell receptor beta chains presented below share a single source sample, sequenced in a study of tumor-infiltrating lymphocytes in primary liver carcinoma. Without any cell sorting, about 19-32 mg of bulk tissue yielded co-extracted RNA and DNA. The investigators made TCR beta cDNA from roughly 0.45 ug total RNA, using a constant-region primer. Amplification in three nested multiplex PCR rounds with slightly modified ARM-PCR gave rise to TCR beta libraries. The study ran its first two PCR rounds for nine to ten cycles each, using TRBV1-TRBV30 forward primers and a C-beta reverse primer. TCRdb re-called the multiplex PCR reads through MiXCR, storing one row per CDR3 protein. The sample includes tens of thousands of distinct CDR3 sequences, over 65% seen only once; the top ten take less than 30%. The material sequenced was liver tumor tissue from sampling region 2. This sample's subset: tumor region T2, inferior pole. These receptors came from a man between 35 and 55 years old with primary liver carcinoma and hepatitis B virus infection.

Notes on this clonotype: Given the absence of the conserved phenylalanine or tryptophan at the CDR3 end, a read error is likely. CDR3 bases: TGTGCCAGCAACTTGGATATCGGTCTAGCCATGGGTGAGCAGTTCTCC. Its translation: CASNLDIGLAMGEQFS. The V call is TRBV11-2, the J call TRBJ2-1; perhaps TRBD2 as D (5 bases). V was shortened by 7 bases and J by 9 bases, with 25 bases between the two germline ends. The germline gives CDR1 SGHAT, CDR2 FQNNGV. The CDR3 is 16 amino acids.

As to this clonotype: One junction end disagrees with the germline gene, perhaps due to a read error. The chain combines TRBV5-1 with TRBJ2-2; tentatively, D is TRBD2 (5 bases). The V gene's germline CDR1 is SGHRS and CDR2 YFSETQ. This CDR3 has 16 amino acids. CDR3 residues: CASNLRAIGYTGELFF. The CDR3 nucleotides are TGCGCCAGCAACTTGCGGGCGATCGGGTACACCGGGGAGCTGTTTTTT.

Note on this clonotype: Germline is not matched at one junction end, which may reflect a read error. The chain links TRBV10-3 to TRBJ2-7; the match to TRBD1 covers 8 bases. Per germline, CDR1 ENHRY and CDR2 SYGVKD. The CDR3 contains 19 residues. CDR3 amino acids: CVISEFPLQTRTGNYEQYF. The CDR3 nucleotides are TGTGTCATCAGTGAGTTCCCCCTCCAGACCCGGACAGGGAACTACGAGCAGTACTTC.

This clonotype was recorded a few times. The genes are TRBV20-1 and TRBJ2-2; 10 nucleotides line up with TRBD1. The CDR3 runs to 16 residues. The trim removed 2 bases at V and 4 bases at J, leaving 7 bases unmatched. The V gene's germline CDR1 is DFQATT and CDR2 SNEGSKA (reference sequence). DNA for the CDR3: TGCAGTGCTAGAAAGGGGGACAGGGGCCCCACCGGGGAGCTGTTTTTT. Amino acid sequence: CSARKGDRGPTGELFF.

In regard to this clonotype: The conserved phenylalanine or tryptophan is not found at the CDR3 terminus, so this likely reflects a read error. Because the CDR3's place on the DNA is in doubt, the DNA is left out and the CDR3 is given as listed by TCRdb. This chain uses TRBV6-1 with TRBJ2-3; the table's TRBD2 call for D was not verified on the DNA. The CDR3 extends over 18 residues, inclusive of both ends. Germline V gene sequence: CDR1 MNHNS, CDR2 SASEGT. The CDR3 loop reads CASSEPASEPYSTDTQYI.

A note on this clonotype: This may come from a read error, since a much larger clone is one base off. In nucleotides, the CDR3 is TGTGCCAACAGTTTGGGACTAGCGAGAGGTGAGCAGTTCTTC. As protein: CANSLGLARGEQFF. The chain has TRBV28 and TRBJ2-1, with 10 nucleotides matching TRBD2. The CDR3 is 14 residues long. The germline V gene has CDR1 MDHEN and CDR2 SYDVKM.

Details on this clonotype: The junction does not match germline at one end; this may be a read error. V and J are TRBV5-6 and TRBJ2-5; 15 positions match TRBD2. Looked up from germline, CDR1 is SGHDT and CDR2 is YYEEEE. The CDR3 has 16 amino acids. CDR3: CTSSLGGTSGRKTLYF. Written as DNA, the CDR3 is TGTACCAGCAGCTTGGGTGGGACTAGCGGGAGGAAGACCCTGTACTTC.

Notes on this clonotype: An end of the junction does not agree with germline; a read error may underlie this. V gene TRBV6-5 combines with J gene TRBJ2-2; possible D gene TRBD2, 5 bases. The CDR3 length is 16 residues. Per the germline V gene, CDR1 is MNHEY and CDR2 is SVGAGI. CDR3 loop: CARYISGGLNTGELFF. The DNA for the CDR3 is TGTGCCAGATATATTTCCGGCGGATTAAACACCGGGGAGCTGTTCTTT.

A remark on this clonotype: One end of the junction fails to match germline, which may point to a read error. The gene calls are TRBV11-2 and TRBJ2-7; 8 positions agree with TRBD2. The CDR3 has 18 residues. Germline CDR1 SGHAT, CDR2 FQNNGV. The CDR3 reads CASSLSVGLSGGAYEQYF. The CDR3 nucleotides read TGCGCCAGCAGCTTATCCGTTGGACTATCGGGAGGGGCGTACGAGCAGTACTTC.

To note about this clonotype: One end of the junction fails to match germline, which may point to a read error. The chain combines TRBV4-1 with TRBJ2-1; 11 bases line up with TRBD2. The CDR3 is 16 amino acids. The germline V gene encodes CDR1 MGHRA and CDR2 YSYEKL. The CDR3 DNA follows: TGCGCCAGCAGCCGACGCGGACTAGCGGGCTACAATGTGCAGTTCTTC. This gives the protein CASSRRGLAGYNVQFF.

This chain connects TRBV12-3 or TRBV12-4 to TRBJ1-1; maybe TRBD1 (5 bases). This CDR3 is 12 amino acids long. V lost 9 bases and J lost 4, with 12 bases in between. The CDR3 here is CARSQGGTEAFF. CDR3 in DNA: TGTGCCAGGAGTCAGGGTGGCACTGAAGCTTTCTTT.

This sequence joins TRBV6-6 and TRBJ2-1; 9 positions agree with TRBD2. Germline CDR1 reads MNHNY; CDR2 reads SVGAGI (reference sequence). V shed 11 bases and J 7 bases; nucleotides not matched to a gene: 18. The CDR3 is 16 residues long. In nucleotides, the CDR3 is TGTGCCTGCACTTCCACATATGACCTAGCGGGGAATGAGCAGTTCTTC. As protein: CACTSTYDLAGNEQFF.

On this clonotype: One end of the junction varies from germline; a read error may be responsible. The chain is built from TRBV6-5 and TRBJ2-1, with D possibly being TRBD2 (6 bases). Germline V CDR1 and CDR2: MNHEY, SVGAGI. The CDR3 spans 17 residues. The CDR3 protein is CASSYSRGGGSYNEHFF. DNA of the CDR3: TGTGCCAGTAGTTACTCGCGGGGAGGCGGCTCCTACAATGAGCACTTCTTC.

Concerning this clonotype: An end of the junction differs from the germline gene, which may be a read error. The genes are TRBV4-2 and TRBJ2-6, with D possibly being TRBD2 (5 bases). The CDR3 sequence is 16 residues long. CDR1 is LGHNA, CDR2 YNFKEQ, per germline. CDR3: CTSSQVGLAGANVLTF. In DNA, the CDR3 is TGTACCAGCAGCCAAGTAGGACTCGCTGGGGCCAACGTCCTGACTTTC.